Given below is one T cell receptor (beta chain) in context. This clone was seen a few times. Which antigen it targets is not known. A read error may account for a junction end that differs from germline. Participants in the prospective study were aged roughly 18 to 90 years, lived in approximately 26 United States geographic areas, and enrolled through a virtual design. To assign participants to cohorts, the prospective study relied on clinical history that participants themselves reported in a screening survey and a study questionnaire. In the prospective study, mobile phlebotomists collected whole blood, serum and a nasopharyngeal or oropharyngeal swab from each participant. Participants in the prospective study had the option to provide additional blood draws and questionnaires over an approximately 2-month period. Before DNA extraction, blood samples from the prospective study were shipped at room temperature or frozen.

Measured from the cysteine to the phenylalanine, the CDR3 is 14 residues long. Only CDR3 DNA is held: 42 bases, read in frame from base 1. CDR1 and CDR2 (KGHSH, LQKENI) derive from the germline V gene. The immunoSEQ Assay, a bias-controlled multiplex PCR, was used to amplify TCRbeta CDR3 regions from genomic DNA. For the original study's pipeline: The number of nucleated cells in each sample was estimated from the amplification of reference gene primers within the assay. Sequence reads were collapsed and filtered to measure the absolute abundance of every unique TCRbeta CDR3 rearrangement. For each sample, productive Simpson clonality was calculated as the square root of Simpson's diversity index across productive rearrangements. TCRdb provides this immuneACCESS table in a form limited to in-frame rearrangements. Some clones are lacking; in checked studies, under half of them reflect an unresolved V gene, and why the rest are absent is not known. V and J calls and clone size are as listed in that table; D and trimming were resolved from the DNA. The sample profile shows some 230,000 clones; approximately 92% of them were found once. The biggest ten clones account for 3% to 3.5% of the sample.

This specimen comes from a study of blood T cell repertoires in COVID-19 (TCRdb year 2020). Study-wide context: Samples covering the acute and convalescent phases of COVID-19 were provided by collaborators in the United States, Italy and Spain. A freely available public database, intended as a resource for researchers studying the immune response to SARS-CoV-2, is where the repertoires were released. The prospective study material was composed of cDNA or gDNA derived from T cells, B-cell-depleted T cells, or PBMCs. Deeply sampled blood TCRbeta repertoires from subjects exposed to, actively infected with, or recovered from COVID-19 were included in the dataset. HLA class I and class II types, where available, came from metadata supplied by the sample provider rather than from assay-based typing. The samples were drawn from two sources: the first 160 participants of the ongoing ImmuneRACE study, and approximately 1,300 subjects contributed by 6 global collaborators. The sample metadata nearly always contained a de-identified subject ID, COVID-19 status, age in years and sex. General conclusions and limits of the study: How much clinical and demographic metadata was included differed by source and by participant, and the metadata was provided uncurated.

Sequencing was performed on PBMCs or T cells enriched from blood (not recorded which). The source of this sequence is a woman aged 18-29 years in a cohort exposed to, infected with or recovered from COVID-19 (not recorded which). The chain is encoded by TRBV18 joined to TRBJ1-6; the D gene identity is not certain. The CDR3 loop reads CASSPRSDNSPLHF. Read as DNA, the sequence is TGTGCCAGCTCTCCCCGGAGCGATAACTCACCCCTCCACTTT.